The clone carrying this T cell receptor (beta chain) was counted a few times. Its antigen is as yet unknown. Using a J-beta primer mix together with a sample-barcoded 5' primer, a second PCR was run for about 6 to 12 cycles. TCRdb independently ran MiXCR on the 5' RACE reads; one entry per CDR3 protein. The sample contains roughly 900,000 distinct CDR3 sequences, about 28% of which appear only once. This sample was taken from a study of blood T cells in healthy people across ages. Trimming removed 3 bases from V and 0 bases from J, with 6 bases in between. Germline assignment: CDR1 DFQATT and CDR2 SNEGSKA (reference sequence). The CDR3 is 13 residues long. Samples had at least 6.5 million PBMCs isolated from them. A minimum of 6 micrograms of total RNA was extracted per sample. Whole-study findings and limits: TCR beta diversity, measured per million T cells, fell in a roughly linear way with age.

Sequencing used blood. The genes are TRBV20-1 and TRBJ1-5; D is uncertain. This TCR came from a woman older than 75 in good health. CDR3 coding DNA: TGCAGTGCTAGTCTTGTTAGCAATCAGCCCCAGCATTTT. Its translation is CSASLVSNQPQHF.